This is a list of T cell receptor beta chains from one sample in a study of human T cells and chemical hapten exposure. TCRdb fed the RACE reads into MiXCR, producing one record per CDR3 protein. The sample yields approximately 89,000 distinct CDR3 sequences, around 6.7% seen once. The specimen was whole blood, collected in connection with sensitization to the hapten diphenylcyclopropenone (DPC). The source is a woman aged 30 to 39 with alopecia areata. Some clones in this sample may be carry-over from other donors' samples. Both conserved end residues are part of each CDR3. The D gene is left open where the match is weak. Size tells how often a clone was seen (once, few, many) or the class of an expanded clone, and some rows leave it out.

v_call: TRBV12-3/TRBV12-4; d_call: TRBD1; j_call: TRBJ2-2; clone_size: .; cdr3_length: 16; cdr3_aa: CASSSPGQGYTGELFF; cdr3_nt: TGTGCCAGCAGTTCGCCCGGACAGGGTTACACCGGGGAGCTGTTTTTT
v_call: TRBV6-6; d_call: .; j_call: TRBJ1-5; clone_size: .; cdr3_length: 14; cdr3_aa: CASSREAGNQPQHF; cdr3_nt: TGTGCCAGCAGTCGCGAAGCGGGCAATCAGCCCCAGCATTTT
v_call: TRBV9; d_call: .; j_call: TRBJ2-7; clone_size: many; cdr3_length: 15; cdr3_aa: CASSPQGLSAYEQYF; cdr3_nt: TGTGCCAGCAGCCCTCAGGGCCTTTCGGCCTACGAGCAGTACTTC
v_call: TRBV29-1; d_call: TRBD1; j_call: TRBJ1-2; clone_size: .; cdr3_length: 17; cdr3_aa: CSVGPWVLQGAFYGYTF; cdr3_nt: TGCAGCGTTGGCCCCTGGGTTTTGCAGGGGGCGTTCTATGGCTACACCTTC
v_call: TRBV7-8; d_call: .; j_call: TRBJ2-3; clone_size: few; cdr3_length: 14; cdr3_aa: CASSLLPSTDTQYF; cdr3_nt: TGTGCCAGCAGCTTATTGCCTAGCACAGATACGCAGTATTTT
v_call: TRBV7-8; d_call: .; j_call: TRBJ1-5; clone_size: many; cdr3_length: 14; cdr3_aa: CASSLSTSNQPQHF; cdr3_nt: TGTGCCAGCAGCTTATCGACTAGCAATCAGCCCCAGCATTTT
v_call: TRBV29-1; d_call: TRBD1; j_call: TRBJ1-1; clone_size: .; cdr3_length: 15; cdr3_aa: CSVRGGTDLNTEAFF; cdr3_nt: TGCAGCGTCCGAGGGGGGACAGACTTGAACACTGAAGCTTTCTTT
v_call: TRBV29-1; d_call: .; j_call: TRBJ2-1; clone_size: many; cdr3_length: 15; cdr3_aa: CSVEGGVGTNNEQFF; cdr3_nt: TGCAGCGTTGAGGGCGGGGTTGGGACCAACAATGAGCAGTTCTTC
v_call: TRBV9; d_call: .; j_call: TRBJ1-1; clone_size: many; cdr3_length: 13; cdr3_aa: CASSVSGNTEAFF; cdr3_nt: TGTGCCAGCAGCGTGTCAGGGAACACTGAAGCTTTCTTT
v_call: TRBV14; d_call: TRBD2; j_call: TRBJ2-4; clone_size: many; cdr3_length: 14; cdr3_aa: CASSGEGVGNIQYF; cdr3_nt: TGTGCCAGCAGCGGGGAGGGCGTGGGAAACATTCAGTACTTC
v_call: TRBV18; d_call: .; j_call: TRBJ1-2; clone_size: many; cdr3_length: 13; cdr3_aa: CASSPSEHYGYTF; cdr3_nt: TGTGCCAGCTCACCGTCTGAGCACTATGGCTACACCTTC
v_call: TRBV6-6; d_call: TRBD2; j_call: TRBJ2-3; clone_size: many; cdr3_length: 18; cdr3_aa: CASSRAIGSGGNTDTQYF; cdr3_nt: TGTGCCAGCAGCCGAGCGATCGGTAGCGGGGGCAACACAGATACGCAGTATTTT
v_call: TRBV24-1; d_call: .; j_call: TRBJ2-3; clone_size: many; cdr3_length: 12; cdr3_aa: CATSEGADTQYF; cdr3_nt: TGTGCCACCAGTGAGGGGGCAGATACGCAGTATTTT
v_call: TRBV20-1; d_call: TRBD2; j_call: TRBJ2-3; clone_size: many; cdr3_length: 15; cdr3_aa: CSAGGAGGLGDTQYF; cdr3_nt: TGCAGTGCTGGGGGTGCGGGGGGCCTAGGGGATACGCAGTATTTT
v_call: TRBV7-2; d_call: .; j_call: TRBJ1-1; clone_size: many; cdr3_length: 13; cdr3_aa: CASSFGRATEAFF; cdr3_nt: TGTGCCAGCAGCTTCGGTCGGGCGACTGAAGCTTTCTTT
v_call: TRBV6-6; d_call: TRBD1; j_call: TRBJ1-2; clone_size: .; cdr3_length: 14; cdr3_aa: CASSSVQGYYGYTF; cdr3_nt: TGTGCCAGCAGTTCCGTACAGGGGTACTATGGCTACACCTTC
v_call: TRBV2; d_call: .; j_call: TRBJ2-6; clone_size: few; cdr3_length: 17; cdr3_aa: CASTLRGRDTGANVLTF; cdr3_nt: TGTGCCAGCACCCTTAGGGGGCGGGATACTGGGGCCAACGTCCTGACTTTC
v_call: TRBV30; d_call: .; j_call: TRBJ1-1; clone_size: many; cdr3_length: 12; cdr3_aa: CAWSVLGTEAFF; cdr3_nt: TGTGCCTGGAGTGTACTGGGGACTGAAGCTTTCTTT
v_call: TRBV29-1; d_call: .; j_call: TRBJ2-3; clone_size: .; cdr3_length: 16; cdr3_aa: CSVPAGSSGSTDTQYF; cdr3_nt: TGCAGCGTTCCGGCCGGGTCATCAGGAAGCACAGATACGCAGTATTTT
v_call: TRBV7-2; d_call: .; j_call: TRBJ1-6; clone_size: few; cdr3_length: 14; cdr3_aa: CASSFSQSLSPLHF; cdr3_nt: TGTGCCAGCAGCTTCTCCCAGAGCCTATCACCCCTCCACTTT
v_call: TRBV5-1; d_call: TRBD1; j_call: TRBJ1-4; clone_size: many; cdr3_length: 13; cdr3_aa: CASSLGSGTGETF; cdr3_nt: TGCGCCAGCAGCTTGGGTTCTGGGACAGGGGAAACTTTT
v_call: TRBV30; d_call: .; j_call: TRBJ2-5; clone_size: many; cdr3_length: 17; cdr3_aa: CAWSVSVIPGHRETQYF; cdr3_nt: TGTGCCTGGAGTGTGTCGGTCATACCGGGACACAGGGAGACCCAGTACTTC
v_call: TRBV20-1; d_call: .; j_call: TRBJ1-1; clone_size: many; cdr3_length: 13; cdr3_aa: CSASKAEIPAAFF; cdr3_nt: TGCAGTGCTAGCAAAGCAGAAATTCCGGCAGCTTTCTTT
v_call: TRBV6-5; d_call: TRBD1; j_call: TRBJ1-2; clone_size: many; cdr3_length: 15; cdr3_aa: CASRPAGGSNYGYTF; cdr3_nt: TGTGCCAGCAGACCAGCAGGGGGATCCAACTATGGCTACACCTTC
v_call: TRBV25-1; d_call: .; j_call: TRBJ1-6; clone_size: .; cdr3_length: 15; cdr3_aa: CASSGHNSYNSPLHF; cdr3_nt: TGTGCCAGCAGTGGACACAACTCCTATAATTCACCCCTCCACTTT
v_call: TRBV29-1; d_call: .; j_call: TRBJ1-2; clone_size: many; cdr3_length: 13; cdr3_aa: CSVDWGARHGYTF; cdr3_nt: TGCAGCGTTGATTGGGGGGCGCGGCACGGCTACACCTTC
v_call: TRBV7-2; d_call: TRBD2; j_call: TRBJ2-3; clone_size: many; cdr3_length: 16; cdr3_aa: CASSPGGAGGADTQYF; cdr3_nt: TGTGCCAGCAGCCCCGGAGGGGCGGGGGGCGCAGATACGCAGTATTTT
v_call: TRBV7-3; d_call: TRBD2; j_call: TRBJ2-1; clone_size: many; cdr3_length: 18; cdr3_aa: CASSPGTSGGLSYNEQFF; cdr3_nt: TGTGCCAGCAGCCCCGGGACTAGCGGGGGGCTGTCCTACAATGAGCAGTTCTTC
v_call: TRBV13; d_call: .; j_call: TRBJ1-3; clone_size: few; cdr3_length: 15; cdr3_aa: CASSLGLGSGNTIYF; cdr3_nt: TGTGCCAGCAGCTTAGGCCTGGGCTCTGGAAACACCATATATTTT
v_call: TRBV7-2; d_call: .; j_call: TRBJ2-1; clone_size: .; cdr3_length: 15; cdr3_aa: CASSSQGTSPTEQFF; cdr3_nt: TGTGCCAGCAGCTCCCAAGGAACATCCCCTACGGAGCAGTTCTTC
v_call: TRBV4-1; d_call: .; j_call: TRBJ1-6; clone_size: many; cdr3_length: 16; cdr3_aa: CASSQGRRGSNSPLHF; cdr3_nt: TGCGCCAGCAGCCAAGGAAGGAGGGGAAGTAATTCACCCCTCCACTTT
v_call: TRBV6-6; d_call: TRBD2; j_call: TRBJ2-5; clone_size: many; cdr3_length: 17; cdr3_aa: CASSYSGLAGLQETQYF; cdr3_nt: TGTGCCAGCAGTTATTCCGGACTAGCGGGCCTACAAGAGACCCAGTACTTC
v_call: TRBV12-5; d_call: .; j_call: TRBJ2-1; clone_size: many; cdr3_length: 16; cdr3_aa: CASGLVRGSIRNEQFF; cdr3_nt: TGTGCTAGTGGTTTGGTACGGGGGTCCATACGGAATGAGCAGTTCTTC
v_call: TRBV18; d_call: .; j_call: TRBJ1-2; clone_size: few; cdr3_length: 16; cdr3_aa: CASSPPWEGNNYGYTF; cdr3_nt: TGTGCCAGCTCACCACCGTGGGAGGGGAACAACTATGGCTACACCTTC
v_call: TRBV10-2; d_call: TRBD1; j_call: TRBJ2-5; clone_size: few; cdr3_length: 15; cdr3_aa: CASARTGAVQETQYF; cdr3_nt: TGCGCCAGCGCTCGGACAGGGGCCGTCCAAGAGACCCAGTACTTC
v_call: TRBV27; d_call: .; j_call: TRBJ1-5; clone_size: many; cdr3_length: 13; cdr3_aa: CASSLFNNQPQHF; cdr3_nt: TGTGCCAGCAGTTTATTTAACAACCAGCCCCAGCATTTT
v_call: TRBV20-1; d_call: .; j_call: TRBJ1-1; clone_size: .; cdr3_length: 13; cdr3_aa: CSARKGLDTEAFF; cdr3_nt: TGCAGTGCTAGAAAGGGATTGGACACTGAAGCTTTCTTT
v_call: TRBV7-2; d_call: TRBD2; j_call: TRBJ2-1; clone_size: many; cdr3_length: 16; cdr3_aa: CASSPKRDSSYNEQFF; cdr3_nt: TGTGCCAGCAGCCCCAAGCGGGATAGCTCCTACAATGAGCAGTTCTTC
v_call: TRBV4-2; d_call: TRBD1; j_call: TRBJ1-6; clone_size: .; cdr3_length: 14; cdr3_aa: CASSQGQGNSPLHF; cdr3_nt: TGTGCCAGCAGCCAAGGACAGGGGAATTCACCCCTCCACTTT
v_call: TRBV7-2; d_call: .; j_call: TRBJ2-7; clone_size: many; cdr3_length: 13; cdr3_aa: CASGPATFYEQYF; cdr3_nt: TGTGCCAGCGGTCCTGCGACATTCTACGAGCAGTACTTC